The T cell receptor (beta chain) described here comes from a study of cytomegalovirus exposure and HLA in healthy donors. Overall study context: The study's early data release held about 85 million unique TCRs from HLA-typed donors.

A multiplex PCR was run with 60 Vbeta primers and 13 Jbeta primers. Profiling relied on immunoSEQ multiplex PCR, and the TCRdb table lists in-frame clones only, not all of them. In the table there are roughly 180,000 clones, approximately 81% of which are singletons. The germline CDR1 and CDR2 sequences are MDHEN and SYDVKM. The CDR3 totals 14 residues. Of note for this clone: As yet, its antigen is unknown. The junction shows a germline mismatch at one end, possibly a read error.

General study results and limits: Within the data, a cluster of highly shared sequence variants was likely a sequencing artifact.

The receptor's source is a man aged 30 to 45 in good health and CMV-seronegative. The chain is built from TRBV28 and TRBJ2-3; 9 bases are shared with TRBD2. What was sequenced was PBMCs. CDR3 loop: CASSAPREAGGPHF. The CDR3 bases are TGTGCCAGCAGTGCCCCTCGGGAAGCGGGGGGCCCACATTTT.